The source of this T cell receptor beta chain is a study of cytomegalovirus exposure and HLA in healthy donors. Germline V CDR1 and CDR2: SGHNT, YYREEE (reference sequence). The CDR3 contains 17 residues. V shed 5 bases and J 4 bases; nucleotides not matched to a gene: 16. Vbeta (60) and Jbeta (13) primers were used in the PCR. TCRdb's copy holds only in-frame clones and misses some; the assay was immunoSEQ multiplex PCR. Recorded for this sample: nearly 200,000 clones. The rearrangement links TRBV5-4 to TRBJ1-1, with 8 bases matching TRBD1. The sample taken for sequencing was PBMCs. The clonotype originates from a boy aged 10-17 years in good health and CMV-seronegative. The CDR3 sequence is CASRRPGQAPGSTEAFF. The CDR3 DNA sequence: TGTGCCAGCAGACGGCCGGGACAGGCCCCAGGTAGCACTGAAGCTTTCTTT.